This T cell receptor (beta chain) appears in the sequencing data of a study of blood T cell repertoires in COVID-19. In the study's own analysis: Amplifying reference gene primers gave estimates of nucleated cell counts. Only in-frame clones appear in the TCRdb table, and some are missing; sequencing was by immunoSEQ multiplex PCR. That table gives V, J and clone size, and the DNA gave D and trimming. Altogether around 160,000 clones are present, around nine tenths being singletons, with the ten largest covering approximately 2.4%. CDR3 length equals 13 residues. The germline V and J ends were trimmed by 3 bases and 8 bases, with 8 bases remaining between them. The germline V gene has CDR1 LNHDA and CDR2 SQIVND (reference sequence).

The rearrangement uses TRBV19 and TRBJ1-6, with D unresolved. The origin of this receptor is a human donor in a cohort sampled during active COVID-19. Sequencing was done on a sample of peripheral blood. CDR3 DNA: TGTGCCAGTAGTATGCGGCTGGATTCACCCCTCCACTTT. Its translation: CASSMRLDSPLHF.